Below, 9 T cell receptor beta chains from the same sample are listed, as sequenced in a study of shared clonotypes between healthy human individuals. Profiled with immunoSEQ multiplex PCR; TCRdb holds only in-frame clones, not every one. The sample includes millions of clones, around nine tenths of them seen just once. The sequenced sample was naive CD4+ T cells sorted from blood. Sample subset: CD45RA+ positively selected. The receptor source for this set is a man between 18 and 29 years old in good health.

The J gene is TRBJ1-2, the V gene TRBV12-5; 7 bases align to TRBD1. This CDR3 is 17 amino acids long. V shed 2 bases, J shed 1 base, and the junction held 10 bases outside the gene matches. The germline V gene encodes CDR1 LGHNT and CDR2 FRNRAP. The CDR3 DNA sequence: TGTGCTAGTGGTTTGATACTCGACAGGGATATTAACTATGGCTACACCTTC. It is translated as CASGLILDRDINYGYTF.

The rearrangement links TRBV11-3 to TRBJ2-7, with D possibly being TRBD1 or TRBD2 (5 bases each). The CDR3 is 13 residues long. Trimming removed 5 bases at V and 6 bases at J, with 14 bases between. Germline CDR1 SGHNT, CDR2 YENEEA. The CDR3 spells CASSVGTTPEQYF. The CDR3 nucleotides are TGTGCCAGCAGCGTCGGGACCACCCCCGAGCAGTACTTC.

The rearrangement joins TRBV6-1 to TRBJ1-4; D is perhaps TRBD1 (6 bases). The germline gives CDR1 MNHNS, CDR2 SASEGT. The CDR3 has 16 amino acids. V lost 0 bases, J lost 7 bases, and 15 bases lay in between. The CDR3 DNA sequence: TGTGCCAGCAGTGAAGCTAGGGGGGTTGGAGGTGAAAAACTGTTTTTT. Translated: CASSEARGVGGEKLFF.

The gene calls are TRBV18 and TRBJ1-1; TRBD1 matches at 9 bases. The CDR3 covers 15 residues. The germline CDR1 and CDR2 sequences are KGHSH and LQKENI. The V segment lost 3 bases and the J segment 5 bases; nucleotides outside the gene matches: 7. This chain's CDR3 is CASSPGQGWETEAFF. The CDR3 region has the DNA TGTGCCAGCTCACCGGGACAGGGATGGGAAACTGAAGCTTTCTTT.

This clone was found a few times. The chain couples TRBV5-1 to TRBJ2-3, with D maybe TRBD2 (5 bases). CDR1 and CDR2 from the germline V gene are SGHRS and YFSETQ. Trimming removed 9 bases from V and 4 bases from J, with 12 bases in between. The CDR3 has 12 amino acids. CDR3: CATWETADTQYF. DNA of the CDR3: TGCGCCACTTGGGAGACGGCAGATACGCAGTATTTT.

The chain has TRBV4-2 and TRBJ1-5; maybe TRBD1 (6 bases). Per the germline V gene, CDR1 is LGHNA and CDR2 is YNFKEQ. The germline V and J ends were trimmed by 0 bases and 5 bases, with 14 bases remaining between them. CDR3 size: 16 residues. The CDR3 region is CASSQDSSRGDQPQHF. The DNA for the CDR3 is TGTGCCAGCAGCCAAGATAGCAGCAGGGGAGATCAGCCCCAGCATTTT.

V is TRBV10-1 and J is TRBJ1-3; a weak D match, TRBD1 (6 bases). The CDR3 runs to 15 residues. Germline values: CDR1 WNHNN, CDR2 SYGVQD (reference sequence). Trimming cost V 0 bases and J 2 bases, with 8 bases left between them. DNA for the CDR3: TGCGCCAGCAGTGAGTCGGGGGGCCCTGGAAACACCATATATTTT. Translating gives CASSESGGPGNTIYF.

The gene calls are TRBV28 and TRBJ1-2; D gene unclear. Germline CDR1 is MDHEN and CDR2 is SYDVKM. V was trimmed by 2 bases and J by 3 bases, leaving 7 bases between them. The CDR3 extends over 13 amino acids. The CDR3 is CASSLMVYYGYTF. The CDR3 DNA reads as TGTGCCAGCAGTTTAATGGTCTACTATGGCTACACCTTC.

CDR3 bases: TGTGCCAGCAGCGCAACCGGGGGTGGCTACACCTTC. It is translated as CASSATGGGYTF. The chain links TRBV7-8 to TRBJ1-2; TRBD1 is a possible D gene (5 bases). The CDR3 loop spans 12 amino acids. Trimming stripped 5 bases from V and 7 bases from J, with 11 bases between. Germline CDR1 is SGHVS and CDR2 is FQNEAQ.